This T cell receptor (beta chain) was sequenced for a study of metastatic and nonmetastatic thyroid tumors. Study-level information: The study looked at repertoires side by side in blood and in tumor or nodule tissue from malignant and benign thyroid patients. Study-level results: Significantly greater TCR beta diversity was reportedly found in malignant thyroid tumors than in benign nodules (in blood and tumor).

This clone came up many times. What it binds is not known. Source study methods: For papillary thyroid cancer, a distant-metastasis classifier was constructed from CDR3 differences observed across clinicopathological groups. With MiXCR, TCRdb reprocessed the PCR reads. Here the V and J calls rest on TCRdb's processing, not on the authors' analysis. This sample carries 85,000 to 100,000 clones, 9.5% to 15% of them seen once, and the ten largest clones take about 10%. No treatment of any kind had been given to any patient before thyroid surgery. Sequenced material: blood. The clonotype comes from a female donor with papillary thyroid cancer or a benign thyroid nodule (not recorded which). Some clones in this sample may be carry-over from other donors' samples.

Here the CDR3 DNA reads TGTGCCAGTAGTATGGTAGGGGGGCCAACCGGGGAGCTGTTTTTT. Encoded protein: CASSMVGGPTGELFF. This chain joins TRBV19 and TRBJ2-2, with D possibly called TRBD1 or TRBD2 (6 bases each). Germline CDR1 LNHDA, CDR2 SQIVND (reference sequence). This CDR3 contains 15 residues. Between the trimmed V and J ends, which lost 3 bases and 5 bases, there was a span of 13 bases. Full variable domain (remainder filled in from reference TRBV19 and TRBJ2-2): DGGITQSPKYLFRKEGQNVTLSCEQNLNHDAMYWYRQDPGQGLRLIYYSQIVNDFQKGDIAEGYSVSREKKESFPLTVTSAQKNPTAFYLCASSMVGGPTGELFFGEGSRLTVL.